This TCR beta chain came from a study of radiation and T cells in renal cell carcinoma. Overall study context: Nephrectomy followed 15 Gy stereotactic body radiation by 4 weeks.

Time point here: baseline pretreatment blood. The treatment denotes: 15 Gy SBRT to primary tumor, nephrectomy 4 weeks later. The tumor was a clear cell renal cell carcinoma. Method: immunoSEQ multiplex PCR; TCRdb's copy keeps in-frame clones and lacks some. The sample records about 49,000 clones, about 80% being singletons. This receptor was taken from a woman in her 70s with renal cell carcinoma. Sequencing was performed on blood, taken from a patient whose treatment included radiotherapy and nephrectomy.

CDR3 bases: TGTGCCACCAGCAGAGATCTCAACAGGGCGGTCTGGGGCTACACCTTC. Its translation is CATSRDLNRAVWGYTF. The rearrangement links TRBV15 to TRBJ1-2, with a tentative D call TRBD1 (6 bases). The CDR3 sequence is 16 residues long. V was clipped by 0 bases and J by 8 bases, with 19 bases between them. Looked up from germline, CDR1 is LNHNV and CDR2 is YYDKDF (reference sequence).